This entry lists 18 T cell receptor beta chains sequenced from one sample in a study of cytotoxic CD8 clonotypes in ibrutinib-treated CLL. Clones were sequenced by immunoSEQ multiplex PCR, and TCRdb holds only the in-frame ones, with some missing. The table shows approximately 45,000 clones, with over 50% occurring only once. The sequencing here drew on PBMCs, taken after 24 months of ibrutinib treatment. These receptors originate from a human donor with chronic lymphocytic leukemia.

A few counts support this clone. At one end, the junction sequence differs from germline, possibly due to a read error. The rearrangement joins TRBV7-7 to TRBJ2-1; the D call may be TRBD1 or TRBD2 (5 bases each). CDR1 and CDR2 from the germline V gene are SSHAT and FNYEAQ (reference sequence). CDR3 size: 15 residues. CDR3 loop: CASSDGGSSYNEQFF. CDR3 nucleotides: TGTGCTAGCAGCGATGGGGGAAGCTCCTACAATGAGCAGTTCTTC. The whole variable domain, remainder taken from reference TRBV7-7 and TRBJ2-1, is GAGVSQSPRYKVTKRGQDVTLRCDPISSHATLYWYQQALGQGPEFLTYFNYEAQPDKSGLPSDRFSAERPEGSISTLTIQRTEQRDSAMYRCASSDGGSSYNEQFFGPGTRLTVL.

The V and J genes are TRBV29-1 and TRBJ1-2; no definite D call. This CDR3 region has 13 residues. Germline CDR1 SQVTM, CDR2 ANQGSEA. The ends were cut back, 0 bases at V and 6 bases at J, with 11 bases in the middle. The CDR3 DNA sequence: TGCAGCGTTGAAGATCGGTGGGTTGATGGCTACACCTTC. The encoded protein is CSVEDRWVDGYTF.

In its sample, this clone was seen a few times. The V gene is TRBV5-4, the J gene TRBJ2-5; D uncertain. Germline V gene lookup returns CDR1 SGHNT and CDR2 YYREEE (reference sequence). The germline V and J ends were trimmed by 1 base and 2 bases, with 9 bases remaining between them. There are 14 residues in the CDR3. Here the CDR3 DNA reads TGTGCCAGCAGCTTGAAAGGTATACAAGAGACCCAGTACTTC. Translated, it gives CASSLKGIQETQYF.

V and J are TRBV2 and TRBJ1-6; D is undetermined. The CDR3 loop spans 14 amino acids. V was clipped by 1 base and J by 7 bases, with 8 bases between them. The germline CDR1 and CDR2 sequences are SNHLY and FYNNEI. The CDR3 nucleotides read TGTGCCAGCAGTGAAGAGAGGGAAAATTCACCCCTCCACTTT. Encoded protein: CASSEERENSPLHF.

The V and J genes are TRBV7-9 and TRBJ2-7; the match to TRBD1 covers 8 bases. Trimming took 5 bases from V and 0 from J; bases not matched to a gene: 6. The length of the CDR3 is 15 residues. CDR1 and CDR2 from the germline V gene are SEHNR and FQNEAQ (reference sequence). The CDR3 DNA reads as TGTGCCAGCAGCGAAACAGGGGGTGGCTCCTACGAGCAGTACTTC. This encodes CASSETGGGSYEQYF.

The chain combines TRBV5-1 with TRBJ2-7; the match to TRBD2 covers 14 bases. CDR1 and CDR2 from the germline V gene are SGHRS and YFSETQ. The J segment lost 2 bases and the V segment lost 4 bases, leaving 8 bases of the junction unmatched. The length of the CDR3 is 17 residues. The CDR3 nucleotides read TGCGCCAGCAGCCCAGCGGGACTAGCGGGAGCCCCCTACGAGCAGTACTTC. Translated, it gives CASSPAGLAGAPYEQYF.

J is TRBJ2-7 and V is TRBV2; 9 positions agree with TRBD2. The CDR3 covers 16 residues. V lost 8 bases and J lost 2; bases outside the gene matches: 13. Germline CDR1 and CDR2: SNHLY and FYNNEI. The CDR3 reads CASQRASGARAYEQYF. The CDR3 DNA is TGTGCCAGCCAAAGGGCTAGCGGGGCCCGCGCCTACGAGCAGTACTTC. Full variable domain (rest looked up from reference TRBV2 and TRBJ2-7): EPEVTQTPSHQVTQMGQEVILRCVPISNHLYFYWYRQILGQKVEFLVSFYNNEISEKSEIFDDQFSVERPDGSNFTLKIRSTKLEDSAMYFCASQRASGARAYEQYFGPGTRLTVT.

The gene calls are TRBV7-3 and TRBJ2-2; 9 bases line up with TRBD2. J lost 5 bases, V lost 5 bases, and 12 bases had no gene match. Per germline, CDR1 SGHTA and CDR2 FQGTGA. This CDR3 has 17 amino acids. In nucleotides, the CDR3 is TGTGCCAGCAGCCGTGATGGGGTAGCGGGAGTTACCGGGGAGCTGTTTTTT. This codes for CASSRDGVAGVTGELFF.

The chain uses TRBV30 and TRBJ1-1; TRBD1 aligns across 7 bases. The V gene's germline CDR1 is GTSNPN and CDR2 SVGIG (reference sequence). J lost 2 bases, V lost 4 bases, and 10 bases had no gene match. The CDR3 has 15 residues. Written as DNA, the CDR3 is TGTGCCTGGACCACCCCGGACAGGACAAACACTGAAGCTTTCTTT. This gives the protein CAWTTPDRTNTEAFF.

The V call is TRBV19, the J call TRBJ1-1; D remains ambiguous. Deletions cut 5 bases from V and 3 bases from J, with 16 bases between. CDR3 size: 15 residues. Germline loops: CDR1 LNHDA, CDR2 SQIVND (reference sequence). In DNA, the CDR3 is TGTGCCAGTAGTCACTTGGGGAAGGCGGACACTGAAGCTTTCTTT. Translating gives CASSHLGKADTEAFF.

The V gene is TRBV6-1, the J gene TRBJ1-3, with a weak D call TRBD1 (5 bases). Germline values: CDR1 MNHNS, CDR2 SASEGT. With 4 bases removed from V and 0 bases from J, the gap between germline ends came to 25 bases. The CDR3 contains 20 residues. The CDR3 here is CASSVYPPGTASSSGNTIYF. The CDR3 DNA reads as TGTGCCAGCAGTGTTTACCCCCCCGGGACCGCATCCAGCTCTGGAAACACCATATATTTT.

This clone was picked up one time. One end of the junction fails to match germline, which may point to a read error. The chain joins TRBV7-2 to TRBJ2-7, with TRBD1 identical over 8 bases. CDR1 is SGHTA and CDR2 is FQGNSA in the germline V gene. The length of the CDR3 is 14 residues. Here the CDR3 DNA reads TGTGCCAGCAGATTAGACAGGGGCGCATACGAGCAGTACTTC. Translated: CASRLDRGAYEQYF.

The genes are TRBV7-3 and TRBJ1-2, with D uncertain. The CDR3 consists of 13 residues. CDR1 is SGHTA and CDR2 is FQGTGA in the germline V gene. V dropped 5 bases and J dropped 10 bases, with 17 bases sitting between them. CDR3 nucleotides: TGTGCCAGCAGCAGAGACACTATCTCACCCTACACCTTC. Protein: CASSRDTISPYTF.

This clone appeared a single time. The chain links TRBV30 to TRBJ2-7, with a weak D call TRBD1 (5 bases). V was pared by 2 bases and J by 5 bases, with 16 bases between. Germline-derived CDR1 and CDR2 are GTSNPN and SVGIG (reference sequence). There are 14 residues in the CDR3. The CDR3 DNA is TGTGCCTGGAGTCTAGGGGCTCTTTCCAACGAGCAGTACTTC. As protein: CAWSLGALSNEQYF.

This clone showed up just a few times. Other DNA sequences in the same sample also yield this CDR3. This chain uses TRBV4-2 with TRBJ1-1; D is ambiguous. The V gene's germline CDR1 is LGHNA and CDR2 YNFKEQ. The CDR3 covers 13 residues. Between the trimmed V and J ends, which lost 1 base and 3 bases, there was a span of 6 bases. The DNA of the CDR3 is TGTGCCAGCAGCCAAGTGTTGGACACTGAAGCTTTCTTT. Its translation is CASSQVLDTEAFF.

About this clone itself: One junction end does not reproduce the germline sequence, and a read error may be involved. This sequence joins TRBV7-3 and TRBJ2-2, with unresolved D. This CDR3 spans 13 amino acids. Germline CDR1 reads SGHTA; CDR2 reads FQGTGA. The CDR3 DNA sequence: TGCGCCAGCAGCCAAGGAAGAGCCGGGGAGCTGTTTTTT. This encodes CASSQGRAGELFF.

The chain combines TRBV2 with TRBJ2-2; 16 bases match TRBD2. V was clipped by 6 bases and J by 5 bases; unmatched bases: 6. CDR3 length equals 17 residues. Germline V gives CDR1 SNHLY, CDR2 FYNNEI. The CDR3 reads CASRYGTSGRETGELFF. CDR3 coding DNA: TGTGCCAGCAGATACGGGACTAGCGGGAGGGAAACCGGGGAGCTGTTTTTT.

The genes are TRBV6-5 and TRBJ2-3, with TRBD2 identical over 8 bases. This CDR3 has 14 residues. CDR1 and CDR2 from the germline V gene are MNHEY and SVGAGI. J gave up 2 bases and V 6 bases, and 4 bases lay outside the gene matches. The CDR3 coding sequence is TGTGCCAGCAGACGCGGGGGGCCCACAGATACGCAGTATTTT. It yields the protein CASRRGGPTDTQYF.